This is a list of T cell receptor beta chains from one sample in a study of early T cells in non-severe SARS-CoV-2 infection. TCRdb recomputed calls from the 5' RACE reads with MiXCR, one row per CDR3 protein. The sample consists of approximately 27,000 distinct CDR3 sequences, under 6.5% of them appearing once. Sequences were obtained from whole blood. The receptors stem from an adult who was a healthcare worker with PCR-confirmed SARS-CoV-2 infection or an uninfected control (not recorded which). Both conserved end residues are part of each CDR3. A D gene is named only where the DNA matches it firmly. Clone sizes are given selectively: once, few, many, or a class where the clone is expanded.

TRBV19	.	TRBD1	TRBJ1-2	CASSIPDRDSGYTF	TGTGCCAGTAGTATACCCGACAGGGATTCTGGCTACACCTTC
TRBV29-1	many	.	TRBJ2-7	CSAFTGSEQYF	TGCAGCGCCTTCACAGGGTCCGAGCAGTACTTC
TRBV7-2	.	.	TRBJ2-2	CASSRDSHSGELFF	TGTGCCAGCAGCCGGGACTCCCACTCCGGGGAGCTGTTTTTT
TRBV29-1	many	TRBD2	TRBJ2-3	CSVTGRLAGGDTQYF	TGCAGCGTCACCGGCCGACTAGCGGGGGGGGATACGCAGTATTTT
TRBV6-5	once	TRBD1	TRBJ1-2	CASSYRDRGARNYGYTF	TGTGCCAGCAGTTACCGGGACAGGGGGGCGAGGAACTATGGCTACACCTTC
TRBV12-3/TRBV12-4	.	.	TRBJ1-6	CASSSLKTRGNSPLHF	TGTGCCAGCAGTTCCCTTAAGACCCGGGGTAATTCACCCCTCCACTTT
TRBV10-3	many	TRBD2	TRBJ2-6	CAINGAGGSSGANVLTF	TGTGCCATCAACGGAGCGGGAGGGAGCTCTGGGGCCAACGTCCTGACTTTC
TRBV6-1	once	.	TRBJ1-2	CASKTGLGYTF	TGTGCCAGCAAAACGGGACTTGGCTACACCTTC
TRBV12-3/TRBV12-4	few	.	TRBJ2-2	CASAQGNGELFF	TGTGCCAGCGCCCAGGGAAACGGGGAGCTGTTTTTT
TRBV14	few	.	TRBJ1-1	CASSLSLYTEAFF	TGTGCCAGCAGCCTATCTTTGTACACTGAAGCTTTCTTT
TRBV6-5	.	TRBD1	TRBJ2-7	CASSYSTGTGVTYEQYF	TGTGCCAGCAGTTACTCCACCGGGACAGGGGTCACCTACGAGCAGTACTTC
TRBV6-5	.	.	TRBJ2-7	CASSYSDVGAGYEQYF	TGTGCCAGCAGTTACTCCGACGTGGGGGCTGGGTACGAGCAGTACTTC
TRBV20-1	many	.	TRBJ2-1	CSARGTDGYNEQFF	TGCAGTGCTAGAGGTACTGACGGATACAATGAGCAGTTCTTC
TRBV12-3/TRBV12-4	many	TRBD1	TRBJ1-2	CASSLSGGYGYTF	TGTGCCAGCAGTTTATCAGGGGGCTATGGCTACACCTTC
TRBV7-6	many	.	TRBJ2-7	CASSLASAYEQYF	TGTGCCAGCAGCTTAGCGTCCGCCTACGAGCAGTACTTC
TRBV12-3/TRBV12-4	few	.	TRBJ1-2	CASRPVGGYYGYTF	TGTGCCAGCAGACCCGTCGGGGGGTACTATGGCTACACCTTC
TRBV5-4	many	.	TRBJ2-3	CASSSTRVITDTQYF	TGTGCCAGCAGCTCTACTAGAGTGATCACAGATACGCAGTATTTT
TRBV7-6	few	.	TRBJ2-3	CASSPLLYPTDTQYF	TGTGCCAGCAGCCCACTACTCTACCCCACAGATACGCAGTATTTT
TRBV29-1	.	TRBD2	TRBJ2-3	CSVGEGTSTDTQYF	TGCAGCGTGGGGGAGGGGACTAGCACAGATACGCAGTATTTT
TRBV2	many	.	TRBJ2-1	CASSTVMSSYNEQFF	TGTGCCAGCAGTACAGTGATGAGCTCCTACAATGAGCAGTTCTTC